The clone carrying this T cell receptor (beta chain) was picked up a small number of times. The data originate from a study of T cells in Graves' hyperthyroidism and ophthalmopathy. The CDR3 extends over 15 amino acids. The V gene's germline CDR1 is MGHRA and CDR2 YSYEKL. Trimming cost V 0 bases and J 7 bases, with 15 bases left between them. Stable Graves' hyperthyroidism denoted no ophthalmopathy progression over 18 months. Lactation, pregnancy, other autoimmune disease or uncontrolled infection excluded patients. RNA transcripts provided the source from which TCR beta CDR3 regions were amplified. First-round RT-PCR with HTBI primers amplified the TCR CDR3 region. TCRdb reprocessed the multiplex PCR reads via MiXCR and lists one record per CDR3 protein. Altogether nearly 750,000 distinct CDR3 sequences are present, 35% being singletons, with the ten largest covering less than 35%.

This TCR was recovered from a woman aged 35 to 49 with Graves' hyperthyroidism. Sequenced material: blood. J is TRBJ1-2 and V is TRBV4-1; the D gene is possibly TRBD1 (5 bases). The DNA for the CDR3 is TGCGCCAGCAGCCAAGATAGGGGTACAGCCTCTGGCTACACCTTC. This encodes CASSQDRGTASGYTF.